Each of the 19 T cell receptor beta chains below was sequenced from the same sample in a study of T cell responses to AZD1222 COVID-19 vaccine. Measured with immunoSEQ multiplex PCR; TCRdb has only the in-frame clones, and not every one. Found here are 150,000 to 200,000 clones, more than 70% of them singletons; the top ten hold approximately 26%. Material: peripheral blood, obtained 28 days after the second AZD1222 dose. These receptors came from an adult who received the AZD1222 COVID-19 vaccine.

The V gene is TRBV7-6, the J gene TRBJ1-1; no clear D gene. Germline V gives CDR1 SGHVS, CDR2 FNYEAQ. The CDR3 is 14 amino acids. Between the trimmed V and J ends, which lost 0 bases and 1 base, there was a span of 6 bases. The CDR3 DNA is TGTGCCAGCAGCTTAGCGGGAGGGAACACTGAAGCTTTCTTT. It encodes CASSLAGGNTEAFF.

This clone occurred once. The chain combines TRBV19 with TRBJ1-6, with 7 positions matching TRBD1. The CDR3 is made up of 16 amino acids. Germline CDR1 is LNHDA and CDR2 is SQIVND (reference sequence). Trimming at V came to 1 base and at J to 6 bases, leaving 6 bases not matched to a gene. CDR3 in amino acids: CASSIGGGAGNSPLHF. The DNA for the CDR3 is TGTGCCAGTAGTATAGGAGGGGGCGCGGGTAATTCACCCCTCCACTTT. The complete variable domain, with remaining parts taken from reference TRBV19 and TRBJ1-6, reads DGGITQSPKYLFRKEGQNVTLSCEQNLNHDAMYWYRQDPGQGLRLIYYSQIVNDFQKGDIAEGYSVSREKKESFPLTVTSAQKNPTAFYLCASSIGGGAGNSPLHFGNGTRLTVT.

This CDR3 is CASSLGEQRSTGELFF. The CDR3 DNA is TGTGCCAGCAGCTTAGGGGAGCAGCGGAGCACCGGGGAGCTGTTTTTT. This sequence joins TRBV5-8 and TRBJ2-2; D may match TRBD1 or TRBD2 (5 bases each). Germline CDR1 reads SGHTS; CDR2 reads YDEGEE. V was trimmed by 2 bases and J by 4 bases, leaving 15 bases between them. The CDR3 is 16 residues long.

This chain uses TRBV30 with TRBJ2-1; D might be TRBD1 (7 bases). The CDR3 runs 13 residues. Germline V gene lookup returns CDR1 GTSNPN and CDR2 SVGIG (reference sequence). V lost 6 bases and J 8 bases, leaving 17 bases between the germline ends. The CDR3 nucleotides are TGTGCCTGCGCCAGGGGGGTTGGGGATGAGCAGTTCTTC. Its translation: CACARGVGDEQFF.

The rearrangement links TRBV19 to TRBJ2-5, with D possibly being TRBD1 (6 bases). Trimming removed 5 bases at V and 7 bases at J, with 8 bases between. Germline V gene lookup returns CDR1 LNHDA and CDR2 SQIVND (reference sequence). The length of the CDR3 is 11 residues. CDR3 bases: TGTGCCAGTAGTCCAGGGGCGACCCAGTACTTC. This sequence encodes CASSPGATQYF.

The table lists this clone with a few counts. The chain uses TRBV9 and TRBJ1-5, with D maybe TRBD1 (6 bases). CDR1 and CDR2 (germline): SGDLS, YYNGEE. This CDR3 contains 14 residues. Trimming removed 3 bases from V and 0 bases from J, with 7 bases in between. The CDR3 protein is CASSEQGSNQPQHF. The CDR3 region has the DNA TGTGCCAGCAGCGAACAGGGTAGCAATCAGCCCCAGCATTTT.

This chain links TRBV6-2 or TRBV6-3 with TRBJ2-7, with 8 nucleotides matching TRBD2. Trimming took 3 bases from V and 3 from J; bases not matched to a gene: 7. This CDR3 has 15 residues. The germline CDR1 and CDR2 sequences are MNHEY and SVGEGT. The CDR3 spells CASSYSTSGLYEQYF. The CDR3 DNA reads TGTGCCAGCAGTTATAGTACTAGCGGCCTCTACGAGCAGTACTTC.

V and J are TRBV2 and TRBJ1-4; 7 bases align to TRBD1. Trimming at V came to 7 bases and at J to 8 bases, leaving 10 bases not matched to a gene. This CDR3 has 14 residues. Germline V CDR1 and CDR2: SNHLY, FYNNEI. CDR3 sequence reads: CASNLQGKQEKLFF. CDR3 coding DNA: TGTGCCAGCAACCTACAGGGGAAGCAGGAAAAACTGTTTTTT.

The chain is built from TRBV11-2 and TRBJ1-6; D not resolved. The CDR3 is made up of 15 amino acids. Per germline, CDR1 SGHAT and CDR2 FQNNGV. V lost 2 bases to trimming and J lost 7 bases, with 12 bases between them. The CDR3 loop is CASSLSGVGNSPLHF. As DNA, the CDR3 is TGTGCCAGCAGCTTATCTGGGGTTGGAAATTCACCCCTCCACTTT.

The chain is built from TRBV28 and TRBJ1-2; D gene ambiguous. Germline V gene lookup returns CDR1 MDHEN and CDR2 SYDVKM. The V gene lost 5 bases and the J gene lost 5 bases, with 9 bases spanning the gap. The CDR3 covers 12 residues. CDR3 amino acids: CASSLPTYGYTF. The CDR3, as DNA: TGTGCCAGCAGTCTTCCGACATATGGCTACACCTTC.

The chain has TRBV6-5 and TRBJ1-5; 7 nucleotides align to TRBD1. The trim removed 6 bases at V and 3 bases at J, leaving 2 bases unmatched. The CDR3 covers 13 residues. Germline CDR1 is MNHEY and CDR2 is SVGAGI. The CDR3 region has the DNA TGTGCCAGCAGCGGGACAGTCAATCAGCCCCAGCATTTT. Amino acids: CASSGTVNQPQHF.

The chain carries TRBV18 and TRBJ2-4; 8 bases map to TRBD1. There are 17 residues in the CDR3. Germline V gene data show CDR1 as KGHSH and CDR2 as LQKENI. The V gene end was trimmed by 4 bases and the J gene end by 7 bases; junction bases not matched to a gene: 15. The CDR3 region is CASSRPGRGPRGNIQYF. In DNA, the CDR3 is TGTGCCAGCTCACGACCCGGCAGGGGGCCCAGAGGGAACATTCAGTACTTC.

The CDR3 DNA follows: TGTGCCAGCAGTGAAGATTTTGCGGTTACGCAGTATTTT. Translated, it gives CASSEDFAVTQYF. The V gene is TRBV6-1, the J gene TRBJ2-3; D gene unclear. Deletions cut 1 base from V and 8 bases from J, with 10 bases between. Germline-derived CDR1 and CDR2 are MNHNS and SASEGT. The CDR3 length is 13 residues.

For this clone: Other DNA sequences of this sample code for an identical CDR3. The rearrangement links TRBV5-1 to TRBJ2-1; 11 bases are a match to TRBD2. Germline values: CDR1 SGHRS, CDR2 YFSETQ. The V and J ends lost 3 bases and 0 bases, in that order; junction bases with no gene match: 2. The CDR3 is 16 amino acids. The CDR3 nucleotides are TGCGCCAGCAGCTCCCTAGCGGGGGGCTCCTACAATGAGCAGTTCTTC. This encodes CASSSLAGGSYNEQFF.

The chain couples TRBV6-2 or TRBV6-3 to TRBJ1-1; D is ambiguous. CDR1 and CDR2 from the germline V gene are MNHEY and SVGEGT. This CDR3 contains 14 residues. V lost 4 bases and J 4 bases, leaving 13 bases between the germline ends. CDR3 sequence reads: CASSLREGSTEAFF. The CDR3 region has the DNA TGTGCCAGCAGTTTGAGGGAAGGGAGCACTGAAGCTTTCTTT.

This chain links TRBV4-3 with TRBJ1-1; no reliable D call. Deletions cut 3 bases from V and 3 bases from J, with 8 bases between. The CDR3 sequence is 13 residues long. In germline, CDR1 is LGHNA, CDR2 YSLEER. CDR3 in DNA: TGCGCCAGCAGCCAGATAAGGGACACTGAAGCTTTCTTT. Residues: CASSQIRDTEAFF.

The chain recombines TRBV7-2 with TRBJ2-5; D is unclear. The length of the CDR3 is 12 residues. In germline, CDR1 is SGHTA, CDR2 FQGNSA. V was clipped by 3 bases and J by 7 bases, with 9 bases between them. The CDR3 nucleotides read TGTGCCAGCAGCTTTTCCGAAGGGACCCAGTACTTC. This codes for CASSFSEGTQYF.

As DNA, the CDR3 is TGTGCCAGCAGTCTAGCGGGGCTCTCCTACGAGCAGTACTTC. Residues: CASSLAGLSYEQYF. This rearrangement joins TRBV6-2 or TRBV6-3 to TRBJ2-7; TRBD2 agrees at 9 bases. After removal of 5 bases from V and 0 bases from J, the junction contained 2 bases not matched to a gene. The length of the CDR3 is 14 residues. From germline, CDR1 is MNHEY and CDR2 SVGEGT.

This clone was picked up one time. CDR3 sequence: CASSYIPGLSEQYF. In DNA, the CDR3 is TGTGCCAGCAGCTATATACCCGGTTTGAGTGAGCAGTACTTC. This chain joins TRBV7-9 and TRBJ2-7; D not resolved. The CDR3 covers 14 residues. Germline V lookup: CDR1 SEHNR, CDR2 FQNEAQ (reference sequence). V was pared by 4 bases and J by 7 bases, with 17 bases between.